What follows are 2 T cell receptor beta chains derived from one specimen sequenced in a study of CD8+CD57+ T cells in acquired aplastic anemia. Profiling that covered TCR beta VDJ and CDR3 relied on genomic DNA as its template. TCRdb independently ran MiXCR on the reads; one entry per CDR3 protein. In the table there are 250,000 to 300,000 distinct CDR3 sequences, 45% to 65% of which are singletons. Sequencing involved patients with CD8+CD57+ cell expansion previously shown by flow cytometry. Sequencing was done on a sample of sorted CD4+, CD8+, or CD8+CD57+ T cells (not recorded which) from PBMCs. The receptor source for this set is a human donor with aplastic anemia.

This rearrangement joins TRBV5-1 to TRBJ2-7; 7 bases match TRBD1. Germline values: CDR1 SGHRS, CDR2 YFSETQ. J gave up 6 bases and V 4 bases, and 7 bases lay outside the gene matches. The CDR3 covers 13 residues. The CDR3, as DNA: TGCGCCAGCAGCGAAAGACAGGGTGGCGAGCAGTACTTC. The encoded protein is CASSERQGGEQYF.

This clonotype was seen only once. V usage is TRBV20-1 and J usage is TRBJ1-5; D ambiguous. The CDR3 spans 14 residues. Germline values: CDR1 DFQATT, CDR2 SNEGSKA (reference sequence). V lost 2 bases to trimming and J lost 5 bases, with 13 bases between them. Written as DNA, the CDR3 is TGCAGTGCTAGACTAGCGGGAGACTATCAGCCCCAGCATTTT. Its protein product is CSARLAGDYQPQHF.